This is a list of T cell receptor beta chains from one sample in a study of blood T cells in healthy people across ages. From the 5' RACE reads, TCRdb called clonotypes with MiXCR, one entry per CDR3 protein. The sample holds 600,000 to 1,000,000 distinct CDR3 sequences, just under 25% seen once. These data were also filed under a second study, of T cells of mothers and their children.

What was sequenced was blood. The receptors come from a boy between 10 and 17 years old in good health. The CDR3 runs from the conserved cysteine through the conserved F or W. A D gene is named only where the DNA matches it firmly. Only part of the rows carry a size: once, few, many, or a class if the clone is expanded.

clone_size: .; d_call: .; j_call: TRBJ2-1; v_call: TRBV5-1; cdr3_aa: CASSLTSYPYNEQFF; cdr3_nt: TGCGCCAGCAGCTTGACTAGCTACCCCTACAATGAGCAGTTCTTC
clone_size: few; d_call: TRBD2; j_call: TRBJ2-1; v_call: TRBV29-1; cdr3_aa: CSVAGGPANEQFF; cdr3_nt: TGCAGCGTTGCGGGGGGGCCGGCGAATGAGCAGTTCTTC
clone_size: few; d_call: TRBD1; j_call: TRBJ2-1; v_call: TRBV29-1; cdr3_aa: CSVSRDRGWDNEQFF; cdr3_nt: TGCAGCGTCAGTCGGGACAGGGGATGGGACAATGAGCAGTTCTTC
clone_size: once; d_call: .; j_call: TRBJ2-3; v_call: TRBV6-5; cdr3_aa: CASSYQGTQYF; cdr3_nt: TGTGCCAGCAGTTACCAGGGTACGCAGTATTTT
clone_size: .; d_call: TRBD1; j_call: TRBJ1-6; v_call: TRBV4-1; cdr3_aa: CASSPFTGDNSPLHF; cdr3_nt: TGCGCCAGCAGCCCCTTTACAGGGGATAATTCACCCCTCCACTTT
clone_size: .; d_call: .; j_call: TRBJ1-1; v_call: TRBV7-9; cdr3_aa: CASSLAMGMNTEAFF; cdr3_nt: TGTGCCAGCAGCTTAGCGATGGGAATGAACACTGAAGCTTTCTTT
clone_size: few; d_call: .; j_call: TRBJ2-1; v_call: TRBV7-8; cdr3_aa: CASSLGQVVYNEQFF; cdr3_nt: TGTGCCAGCAGCTTAGGGCAGGTTGTCTACAATGAGCAGTTCTTC
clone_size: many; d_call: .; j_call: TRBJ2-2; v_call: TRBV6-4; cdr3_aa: CASSDSRGSSGELFF; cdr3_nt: TGTGCCAGCAGTGACTCGAGAGGGTCGAGCGGGGAGCTGTTTTTT
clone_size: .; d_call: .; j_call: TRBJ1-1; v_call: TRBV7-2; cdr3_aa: CASSLLRVWPASTEAFF; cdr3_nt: TGTGCCAGCAGCTTACTCAGGGTTTGGCCCGCCTCCACTGAAGCTTTCTTT
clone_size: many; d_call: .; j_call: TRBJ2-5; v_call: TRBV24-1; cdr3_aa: CATSDSGGRETQYF; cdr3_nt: TGTGCCACCAGTGATTCTGGCGGTAGGGAGACCCAGTACTTC
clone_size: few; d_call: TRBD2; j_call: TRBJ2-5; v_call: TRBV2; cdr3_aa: CASTGLAGVETQYF; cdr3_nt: TGTGCCAGCACCGGACTAGCGGGAGTGGAGACCCAGTACTTC
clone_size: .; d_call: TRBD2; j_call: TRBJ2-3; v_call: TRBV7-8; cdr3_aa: CASSLGTSGTPDTQYF; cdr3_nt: TGTGCCAGCAGCTTGGGGACTAGCGGGACCCCAGATACGCAGTATTTT
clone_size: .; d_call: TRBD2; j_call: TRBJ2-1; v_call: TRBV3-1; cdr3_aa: CASSQVSGRAYNEQFF; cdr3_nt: TGTGCCAGCAGCCAGGTTAGCGGGAGGGCCTACAATGAGCAGTTCTTC
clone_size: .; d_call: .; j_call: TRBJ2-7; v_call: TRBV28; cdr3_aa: CASSFGGTAYEQYF; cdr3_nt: TGTGCCAGCAGTTTCGGGGGAACCGCCTACGAGCAGTACTTC
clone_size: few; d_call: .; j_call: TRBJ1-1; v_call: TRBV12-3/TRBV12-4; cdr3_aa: CASKNNLEAFF; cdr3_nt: TGTGCCAGCAAGAATAATCTTGAAGCTTTCTTT